A selection of T cell receptor beta chains follows, all from one sample in a study of radiotherapy plus CTLA-4 blockade in lung cancer. Clones were sequenced by immunoSEQ multiplex PCR, and TCRdb holds only the in-frame ones, with some missing. The data hold 12,000 or so clones, with about 88% observed a single time. Sequences were derived from peripheral blood, sampled from a patient treated with radiotherapy plus ipilimumab. These receptor sequences come from a human donor with non-small cell lung cancer that progressed on radiotherapy plus ipilimumab. CDR3s include the opening cysteine and the closing phenylalanine or tryptophan. A D gene is named only where the DNA matches it firmly. The listing skips clone size in some rows; elsewhere it reads once, few, many or a size class.

clone size	V gene	D gene	J gene	CDR3 DNA	CDR3 protein
NA	TRBV5-1	NA	TRBJ2-3	TGCGCCAGCAGCGTCGGTGGGCCTCAGGGAGATACGCAGTATTTT	CASSVGGPQGDTQYF
NA	TRBV6-1	NA	TRBJ2-7	TGTGCCAGCACTATAACATGGACTGCTGCCTACGAGCAGTACTTC	CASTITWTAAYEQYF
NA	TRBV5-1	NA	TRBJ2-5	TGCGCCAGCAGCTTGGGTTCGGACAGTCGAGAGACCCAGTACTTC	CASSLGSDSRETQYF
few	TRBV13	NA	TRBJ2-7	TGTGCCAGCAGCCCCCAGGGGTCCTCCTACGAGCAGTACTTC	CASSPQGSSYEQYF
NA	TRBV5-6	NA	TRBJ1-1	TGTGCCAGCAGCTTGGGGGGAGGGGGCACTGAAGCTTTCTTT	CASSLGGGGTEAFF
NA	TRBV15	NA	TRBJ1-2	TGTGCCACCAGCGACCCGGCTAGGGGCTATGGCTACACCTTC	CATSDPARGYGYTF
NA	TRBV4-1	NA	TRBJ2-4	TGCGCCAGCAGCCAACCCACAGGGTCAAACATTCAGTACTTC	CASSQPTGSNIQYF
NA	TRBV11-2	NA	TRBJ2-7	TGTGCCAGCAGCAGGGACAATGCCTACGAGCAGTACTTC	CASSRDNAYEQYF
NA	TRBV29-1	NA	TRBJ1-1	TGCAGCGTTGAAATGAACACTGAAGCTTTCTTT	CSVEMNTEAFF
few	TRBV7-2	TRBD2	TRBJ2-3	TGTGCCAGCAGCTCCCCCGGGACTAGCGGGGGGAGCACAGATACGCAGTATTTT	CASSSPGTSGGSTDTQYF
NA	TRBV7-2	TRBD2	TRBJ2-1	TGTGCCAGCAGCTCACGACTAGCGGGGGATATTAAGCAGTTCTTC	CASSSRLAGDIKQFF
NA	TRBV27	NA	TRBJ1-2	TGTGCCAGCAGTTTTACCTCTGACTATGGCTACACCTTC	CASSFTSDYGYTF
once	TRBV2	NA	TRBJ2-1	TGTGCCAGCACTCCCGGGACTTTAGGCGAGCAGTTCTTC	CASTPGTLGEQFF
NA	TRBV7-9	NA	TRBJ1-1	TGTGCCAGCAGCCCGGCGGGAGTTTCTGTTGAAGCTTTCTTT	CASSPAGVSVEAFF
NA	TRBV6-5	TRBD1	TRBJ1-1	TGTGCCAGCAGTTCAGGGGGCTCAGTTAGCGCTGAAGCTTTCTTT	CASSSGGSVSAEAFF
NA	TRBV18	NA	TRBJ1-3	TGTGCCAGCTCACCGTCATCGACCGGCTCTGGAAACACCATATATTTT	CASSPSSTGSGNTIYF
NA	TRBV21-1	NA	TRBJ1-2	TGTGCCAGCAGGGGTCTGACCGGGGGAGGCTATGGCTACACCTTC	CASRGLTGGGYGYTF
NA	TRBV27	NA	TRBJ2-1	TGTGCCAGCAGCCACGGCTACAATGAGCAGTTCTTC	CASSHGYNEQFF
NA	TRBV7-3	NA	TRBJ2-1	TGTGCCAGCAGCTTAAATGTGGGCAATGAGCAGTTCTTC	CASSLNVGNEQFF
NA	TRBV5-1	NA	TRBJ2-2	TGCGCCAGCAGCTTGGGGGGTCCCGGGGAGCTGTTTTTT	CASSLGGPGELFF
once	TRBV5-1	TRBD2	TRBJ2-1	TGCGCCAGCAGCTTGTCTGGCGGGACTACCTACAATGAGCAGTTCTTC	CASSLSGGTTYNEQFF
NA	TRBV2	TRBD1	TRBJ1-4	TGTGCCGGTCAGGGGGCGCCGAGTGAAAAACTGTTTTTT	CAGQGAPSEKLFF
NA	TRBV7-2	NA	TRBJ2-5	TGTGCCAGCAGCTTGCCGGGGGGCCCGTCCGAGACCCAGTACTTC	CASSLPGGPSETQYF
NA	TRBV25-1	TRBD2	TRBJ2-1	TGTGCCAGCAGTGACCCTACTAGCGGATCGTACAATGAGCAGTTCTTC	CASSDPTSGSYNEQFF
NA	TRBV9	TRBD2	TRBJ2-7	TGTGCCAGCAGCGCAGAACTAGCGGGGGGCCCTGGGGCCGAGCAGTACTTC	CASSAELAGGPGAEQYF
NA	TRBV12-5	NA	TRBJ2-1	TGTGCTAGTGGTTTGGTAGTGGGGCAGGTTAAGTACAATGAGCAGTTCTTC	CASGLVVGQVKYNEQFF
NA	TRBV4-1	TRBD1	TRBJ2-7	TGCGCCAGCAGCACGCTGACACAGGGGCCCTACGAGCAGTACTTC	CASSTLTQGPYEQYF
NA	TRBV5-1	TRBD2	TRBJ2-5	TGCGCCAGCAGCCCTGGACTAGACGGGGGTCCCCAAGAGACCCAGTACTTC	CASSPGLDGGPQETQYF
NA	TRBV2	TRBD1	TRBJ1-2	TGTGCCAGCATTGGGGGGACAGGATACTATGGCTACACCTTC	CASIGGTGYYGYTF
once	TRBV7-6	NA	TRBJ1-3	TGTGCCAGCAGCTCCCAAGGGGGGGGCGCTCTCGGAAACACCATATATTTT	CASSSQGGGALGNTIYF
few	TRBV6-4	NA	TRBJ1-5	TGTGCCAGCAGTCGGGGATCGGGGGCTTGGCGTCAGCCCCAGCATTTT	CASSRGSGAWRQPQHF
few	TRBV7-2	NA	TRBJ2-1	TGTGCCAGCAGGGAGTCCCGCAACTCGGGCAATGAGCAGTTCTTC	CASRESRNSGNEQFF
NA	TRBV6-1	TRBD1	TRBJ2-7	TGTGCCAGCCGACAGGGTCCCTACGAGCAGTACTTC	CASRQGPYEQYF
NA	TRBV7-6	TRBD2	TRBJ2-7	TGTGCCAGCAGCTTAGTAGCGGGGGGTTACGAGCAGTACTTC	CASSLVAGGYEQYF
NA	TRBV15	TRBD1	TRBJ1-4	TGTGCCACCAGCTCTTACAGGGGAGGCGAAAAACTGTTTTTT	CATSSYRGGEKLFF
NA	TRBV11-1	NA	TRBJ2-3	TGTGCCAGCAGCTTAGAGAAAGATACGCAGTATTTT	CASSLEKDTQYF
once	TRBV2	NA	TRBJ1-1	TGTGCCAGCACCGGACCGCTGAACACTGAAGCTTTCTTT	CASTGPLNTEAFF
NA	TRBV20-1	NA	TRBJ1-2	TGCAGTGCTAGCGGGCTTGGCTACACCTTC	CSASGLGYTF
NA	TRBV18	NA	TRBJ1-1	TGTGCCAGCTCATTGACAGGAGCGGACACTGAAGCTTTCTTT	CASSLTGADTEAFF
NA	TRBV4-1	NA	TRBJ2-3	TGCGCCAGCAGCCAAAAGACTGCAGGGGAGGCCACAGATACGCAGTATTTT	CASSQKTAGEATDTQYF
NA	TRBV6-1	NA	TRBJ1-3	TGTGCCAGCAGTGAAGCGGGTCCCGGGACTGCCTCTGGAAACACCATATATTTT	CASSEAGPGTASGNTIYF
NA	TRBV2	TRBD1	TRBJ2-1	TGTGCCAGCAAGTACGGGGACAGTCCGAACAATGAGCAGTTCTTC	CASKYGDSPNNEQFF
few	TRBV7-2	TRBD2	TRBJ2-5	TGTGCCAGCAGCCTTAGCCGTCCTGGCGGGGGGGCCGGGACCCAGTACTTC	CASSLSRPGGGAGTQYF
NA	TRBV6-5	NA	TRBJ1-2	TGTGCCAGCAGTTACTCGACCGGGACCCACTATGGCTACACCTTC	CASSYSTGTHYGYTF
NA	TRBV6-5	NA	TRBJ2-7	TGTGCCAGCAGTTCTCGCGGGCAGGGGCGAGCCTACGAGCAGTACTTC	CASSSRGQGRAYEQYF
NA	TRBV2	NA	TRBJ1-2	TGTGCCAGCAGTGAAGCTCCGGGGGGCTTCGGCTACACCTTC	CASSEAPGGFGYTF
NA	TRBV5-5	TRBD1	TRBJ2-2	TGTGCCAGCAGCATGGACCGGGACAGGGGGCGATTTGCCGGGGAGCTGTTTTTT	CASSMDRDRGRFAGELFF
NA	TRBV27	NA	TRBJ2-7	TGTGCCAGCAGCTCCCCCGTGCAGGGGGGGTCCTACGAGCAGTACTTC	CASSSPVQGGSYEQYF
NA	TRBV21-1	NA	TRBJ2-7	TGTGCCAGCAGCTCAGGGGGGGGTGCACGGCGGAACTCCTACGAGCAGTACTTC	CASSSGGGARRNSYEQYF
NA	TRBV27	NA	TRBJ1-6	TGTGCCAGCATGGCCCGGGACGTTTATAATTCACCCCTCCACTTT	CASMARDVYNSPLHF